This TCR beta chain was obtained from a study of blood T cell repertoires in COVID-19. Looking at the study overall: The origin of the acute and convalescent COVID-19 samples was the United States, Italy and Spain.

Generated by immunoSEQ multiplex PCR, the TCRdb table keeps only in-frame clones and is missing some. Found here are fewer than 250,000 clones, roughly 91% of them singletons; the top ten hold over 0.8%. This clone was counted a single time. The germline V gene encodes CDR1 MGHRA and CDR2 YSYEKL. The CDR3 length is 16 residues. The V end was cut by 1 base, the J end by 0 bases, with 9 bases between. The chain recombines TRBV4-1 with TRBJ1-4; a weak D match, TRBD1 (5 bases). The clonotype was recovered from a man aged 25 to 45 with COVID-19, enrolled during active disease. The sample taken for sequencing was peripheral blood. Here the CDR3 reads CASSQGTQATNEKLFF. The CDR3 DNA follows: TGCGCCAGCAGCCAAGGGACACAGGCAACTAATGAAAAACTGTTTTTT.